A selection of T cell receptor beta chains follows, all from one sample in a study of human T cells and chemical hapten exposure. TCRdb reprocessed the RACE reads via MiXCR and lists one record per CDR3 protein. The table records around 110,000 distinct CDR3 sequences, 12% of them present only once. Sequencing used whole blood, obtained in connection with sensitization to the hapten diphenylcyclopropenone (DPC). These receptors originate from a woman aged 45-60 years with alopecia areata. Some clones in this sample may be carry-over from other donors' samples. Each CDR3 is given with its conserved first and last residue. The order of the fields is D gene, J gene, V gene, clone size, CDR3 DNA, CDR3 protein. A D gene is named only where the DNA matches it firmly. The listing skips clone size in some rows; elsewhere it reads once, few, many or a size class.

TRBD2,TRBJ2-3,TRBV5-1,-,TGCGCCAGTACGGGGACTAGCGGGGGCCTCGGGACAGATACGCAGTATTTT,CASTGTSGGLGTDTQYF
-,TRBJ2-5,TRBV20-1,many,TGCAGTGCTCACTACAGCTTCCCACAAGAGACCCAGTACTTC,CSAHYSFPQETQYF
-,TRBJ2-3,TRBV6-2/TRBV6-3,few,TGTGCCAGCAGTTACCCCACGAATACGCAGTATTTT,CASSYPTNTQYF
-,TRBJ1-1,TRBV20-1,few,TGCAGTGCTAGAGTTAACCGCCGGAACACTGAAGCTTTCTTT,CSARVNRRNTEAFF
-,TRBJ2-3,TRBV29-1,-,TGCAGCGTTGATATCCGGAGCCGGACAGATACGCAGTATTTT,CSVDIRSRTDTQYF
-,TRBJ2-1,TRBV5-5,few,TGTGCCAGCAGCTTGTATCTAAACAATGAGCAGTTCTTC,CASSLYLNNEQFF
-,TRBJ2-7,TRBV5-1,few,TGCGCCAGCAGCCCTAACCTCGCGGCCTACGAGCAGTACTTC,CASSPNLAAYEQYF
-,TRBJ1-5,TRBV20-1,many,TGCAGTGCCGTGGGGGACGGCTATAGCAATCAGCCCCAGCATTTT,CSAVGDGYSNQPQHF
TRBD2,TRBJ2-1,TRBV6-5,few,TGTGCCAGCAGTTACGGCGCGTCAGGCGGGAGGGTTGAGCAGTTCTTC,CASSYGASGGRVEQFF
-,TRBJ2-3,TRBV12-3/TRBV12-4,many,TGTGCCAGCACTAATAGTTTAGGTGCACAGGATACGCAGTATTTT,CASTNSLGAQDTQYF
TRBD2,TRBJ2-3,TRBV29-1,many,TGCAGCGTTGTTGGTCTAGCGGGGGGGAAGCGCACAGATACGCAGTATTTT,CSVVGLAGGKRTDTQYF
-,TRBJ1-5,TRBV28,many,TGTGCCAGCAGTGCGACAGGAGCGAAGCCCCAGCATTTT,CASSATGAKPQHF
TRBD2,TRBJ2-1,TRBV7-2,-,TGTGCCAGCAGCTTAGTACCGGGAGCGGGGGCCAACAATGAGCAGTTCTTC,CASSLVPGAGANNEQFF
-,TRBJ1-3,TRBV6-5,few,TGTGCCAGCAGTTACTCTGGGGCACTCTCTGGAAACACCATATATTTT,CASSYSGALSGNTIYF
TRBD2,TRBJ2-3,TRBV7-9,many,TGTGCCAGCAGCCGATTAGCGGGAGGCGGGGCAGATACGCAGTATTTT,CASSRLAGGGADTQYF